This T cell receptor beta chain is from a study of OX40 agonist ivuxolimab in advanced cancers. Study-level background: It was ivuxolimab, an agonistic anti-OX40 (CD134) antibody, that patients were treated with. Eligibility admitted prior anti-PD-1, anti-PD-L1 or anti-CTLA-4 therapy; around 41% had some. General study findings and limits: Blood T cells, both CD4+ and CD8+, expanded clonally by week 6 at 0.1 to 3.0 mg/kg.

Trimming took 3 bases from V and 1 from J, leaving 9 bases between them. Germline assignment: CDR1 LNHDA and CDR2 SQIVND (reference sequence). The CDR3 runs 14 residues. The method was immunoSEQ multiplex PCR; TCRdb's version includes in-frame clones alone and lacks a portion of them. The data contain around 15,000 clones, about 86% of them seen just once; the ten biggest clones take up 0.69%. Of note for this clone: Its specificity is not known.

The chain uses TRBV19 and TRBJ1-1; D is possibly TRBD1 (5 bases). The sequencing used CD4+ or CD8+ T cells sorted from blood, collected in a trial of the OX40 agonist ivuxolimab. This TCR came from an adult with an advanced solid tumor such as melanoma, head and neck, liver or kidney cancer. CDR3 sequence reads: CASSIGHTNTEAFF. The CDR3 bases are TGTGCCAGTAGTATTGGACACACGAACACTGAAGCTTTCTTT.